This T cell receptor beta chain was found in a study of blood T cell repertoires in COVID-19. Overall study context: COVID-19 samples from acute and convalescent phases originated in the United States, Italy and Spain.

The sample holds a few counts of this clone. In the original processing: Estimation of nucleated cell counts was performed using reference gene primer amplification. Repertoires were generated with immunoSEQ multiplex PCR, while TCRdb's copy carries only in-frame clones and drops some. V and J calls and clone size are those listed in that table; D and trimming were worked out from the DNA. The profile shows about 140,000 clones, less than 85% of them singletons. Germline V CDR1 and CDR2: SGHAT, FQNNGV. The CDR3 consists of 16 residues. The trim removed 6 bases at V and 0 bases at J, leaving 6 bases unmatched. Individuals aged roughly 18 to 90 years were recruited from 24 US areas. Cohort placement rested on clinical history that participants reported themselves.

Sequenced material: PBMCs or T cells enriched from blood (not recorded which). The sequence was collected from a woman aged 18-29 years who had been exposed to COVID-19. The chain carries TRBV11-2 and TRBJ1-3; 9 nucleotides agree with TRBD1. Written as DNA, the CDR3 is TGTGCCAGCAGTTCTACAGGGGGCAGCTCTGGAAACACCATATATTTT. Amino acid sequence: CASSSTGGSSGNTIYF.